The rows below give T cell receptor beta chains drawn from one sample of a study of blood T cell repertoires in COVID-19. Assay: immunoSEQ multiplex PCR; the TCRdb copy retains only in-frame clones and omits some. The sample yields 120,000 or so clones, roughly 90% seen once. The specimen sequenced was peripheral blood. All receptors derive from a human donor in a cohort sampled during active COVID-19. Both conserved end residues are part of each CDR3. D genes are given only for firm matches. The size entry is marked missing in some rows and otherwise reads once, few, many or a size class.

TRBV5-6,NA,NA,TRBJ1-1,TGTGCCAGCAGCTCATTAGGCGACAGCCGAAACACTGAAGCTTTCTTT,CASSSLGDSRNTEAFF
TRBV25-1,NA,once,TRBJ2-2,TGTGCCAGCAGTACCATCGGGACACCGAACACCGGGGAGCTGTTTTTT,CASSTIGTPNTGELFF
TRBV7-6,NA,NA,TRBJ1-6,TGTGCCAGCAGCGCGGGACGGGTAAATTCACCCCTCCACTTT,CASSAGRVNSPLHF
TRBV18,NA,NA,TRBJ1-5,TGTGCCAGCTCACCTCTCCGGGCCGGGGGTGGTGTTGGCAATCAGCCCCAGCATTTT,CASSPLRAGGGVGNQPQHF
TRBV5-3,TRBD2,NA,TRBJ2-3,TGTGCCAGAAGCTTGGGGACTAGCGGGGGGTTCGCAGATACGCAGTATTTT,CARSLGTSGGFADTQYF
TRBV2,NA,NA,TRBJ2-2,TGTGCCAGCAGTGAAGAAGGCGGGACGAACACCGGGGAGCTGTTTTTT,CASSEEGGTNTGELFF
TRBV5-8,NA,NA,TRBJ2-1,TGTGCCAGCAGCTTCCACCAGGGCTTCTCCTACAATGAGCAGTTCTTC,CASSFHQGFSYNEQFF
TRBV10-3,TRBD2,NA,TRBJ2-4,TGTGCCATCAGTGACGGGACTAGCGGGGGGGCTGCCAAAAACATTCAGTACTTC,CAISDGTSGGAAKNIQYF
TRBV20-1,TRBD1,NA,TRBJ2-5,TGCAGTGCTAGTTCGGGACAGGGGGCTCAAGAGACCCAGTACTTC,CSASSGQGAQETQYF
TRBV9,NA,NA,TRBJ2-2,TGTGCCAGCAGCGTCACCCAGGGTGACACCGGGGAGCTGTTTTTT,CASSVTQGDTGELFF
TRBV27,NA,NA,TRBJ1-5,TGTGCCAGCAGTTCGTATAGCAATCAGCCCCAGCATTTT,CASSSYSNQPQHF
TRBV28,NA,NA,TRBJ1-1,TGTGCCAGCTTCAAGACAGGAATTGAAGCTTTCTTT,CASFKTGIEAFF
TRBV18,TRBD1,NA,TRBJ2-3,TGTGCCAGCTCACCAGGGACAGGGAGCACAGATACGCAGTATTTT,CASSPGTGSTDTQYF
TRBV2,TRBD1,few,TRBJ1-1,TGTGCCAGCAAGACAGGGGGCACTGAAGCTTTCTTT,CASKTGGTEAFF
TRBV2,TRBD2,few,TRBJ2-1,TGTGCCAGCAGTGCTCAACTAGCGGGAGGACGCGAGCAGTTCTTC,CASSAQLAGGREQFF
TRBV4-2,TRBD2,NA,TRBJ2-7,TGTGCCAGCAGCCTAAGACTAGCGGCCAGTTCCTACGAGCAGTACTTC,CASSLRLAASSYEQYF
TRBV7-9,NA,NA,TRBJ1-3,TGTGCCAGCAGCTTAGCCAGGACTGGAAACACCATATATTTT,CASSLARTGNTIYF
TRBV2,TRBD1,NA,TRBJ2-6,TGTGCCAGCTTCAGGGGGAAAAACTACTCTGGGGCCAACGTCCTGACTTTC,CASFRGKNYSGANVLTF
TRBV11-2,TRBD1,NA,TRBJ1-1,TGTGCCAGCAGCTTAGATCGATGGAGACAGGGCGGAGGAACTGAAGCTTTCTTT,CASSLDRWRQGGGTEAFF
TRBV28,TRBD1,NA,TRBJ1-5,TGTGCCAGCAGTACCGGACAGGGCGACCAGCCCCAGCATTTT,CASSTGQGDQPQHF
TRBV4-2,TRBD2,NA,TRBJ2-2,TGTGCCAGCAGCCAAGGGGTCGCGGGAGCGGGCGGGGAGCTGTTTTTT,CASSQGVAGAGGELFF
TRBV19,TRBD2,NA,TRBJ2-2,TGTGCCAGTAGTACCCCTTGGCGGGAGGGCACCGGGGAGCTGTTTTTT,CASSTPWREGTGELFF
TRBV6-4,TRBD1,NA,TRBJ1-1,TGTGCCAGCAGGCCCACAGGGGAGGACACTGAAGCTTTCTTT,CASRPTGEDTEAFF
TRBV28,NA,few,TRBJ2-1,TGTGCCAGCATCGGACCGAGCGGTGAGCAGTTCTTC,CASIGPSGEQFF
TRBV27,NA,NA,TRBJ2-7,TGTGCCAGCAGTTTAAAGGGGAGGTCCTACGAGCAGTACTTC,CASSLKGRSYEQYF
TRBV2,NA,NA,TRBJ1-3,TGTGCCAGCACGGGGGAGACCTTAAGGAACACCATATATTTT,CASTGETLRNTIYF
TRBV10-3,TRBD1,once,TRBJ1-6,TGTGCCATCAGTGAGTCAGGACAGGGTTATTCACCCCTCCACTTT,CAISESGQGYSPLHF
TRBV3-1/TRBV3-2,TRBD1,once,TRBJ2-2,TGTGCCAGCAGGCAACAGGGGGCGAACACCGGGGAGCTGTTTTTT,CASRQQGANTGELFF